This TCR beta chain stems from a study of blood T cell repertoires in COVID-19. Study-wide context: Samples taken during acute and convalescent COVID-19 were collected in the United States, Italy and Spain. T cells, B-cell-depleted T cells, or PBMCs supplied cDNA or gDNA.

V trimming: 4 bases; J trimming: 3 bases; junction bases outside the gene matches: 5. The germline V gene encodes CDR1 LGHNA and CDR2 YNFKEQ. The CDR3 extends over 15 amino acids. Under the authors' procedure: The assay estimated nucleated cells by amplifying reference gene primers. This table comes from immunoSEQ multiplex PCR, and its TCRdb copy is limited to in-frame clones, with some not included. V, J and clone size were drawn from that table, and D and trimming were deduced from the DNA. The sample holds 200,000 to 300,000 clones; over 80% are singletons and the top ten take roughly 3.9%. The chain is built from TRBV4-2 and TRBJ1-5; 8 bases line up with TRBD1. Sequences were obtained from peripheral blood. The origin of this receptor is a woman between 35 and 50 years old with acute or convalescent COVID-19. The CDR3 protein is CASSLGQGDNQPQHF. In DNA form, the CDR3 reads TGTGCCAGCAGCCTAGGACAGGGTGACAATCAGCCCCAGCATTTT.